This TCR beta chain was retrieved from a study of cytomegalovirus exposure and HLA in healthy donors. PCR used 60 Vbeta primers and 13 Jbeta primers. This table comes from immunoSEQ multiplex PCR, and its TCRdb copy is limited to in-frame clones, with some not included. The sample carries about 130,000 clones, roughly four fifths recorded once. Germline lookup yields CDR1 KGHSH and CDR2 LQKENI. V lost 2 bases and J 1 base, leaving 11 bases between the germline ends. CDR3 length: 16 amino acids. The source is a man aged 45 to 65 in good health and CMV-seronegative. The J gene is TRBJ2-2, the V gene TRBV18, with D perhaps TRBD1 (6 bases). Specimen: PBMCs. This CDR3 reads CASSPLTGKNTGELFF. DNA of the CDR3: TGTGCCAGCTCACCATTGACAGGAAAGAACACCGGGGAGCTGTTTTTT.